Listed below are T cell receptor beta chains from one sample, sequenced in a study of HIV-infected patients and healthy controls. In TCRdb, the 5' RACE reads were re-called with MiXCR into one record per CDR3 protein. Found here are around 19,000 distinct CDR3 sequences, roughly 8.9% of them singletons; the top ten hold roughly 2.6%. Specimen: blood. The receptors stem from an adult in good health. Both conserved end residues are part of each CDR3. D genes are given only for firm matches. A clone size is listed for some rows: how often the clone was seen (once, few, many), or a class if it is expanded.

.	TRBV20-1	TRBJ2-2	many	CSARGDIPGELFF	TGCAGTGCTAGAGGGGACATCCCTGGGGAGCTGTTTTTT
TRBD1	TRBV30	TRBJ2-3	.	CAWNRGYRRETDTQYF	TGTGCCTGGAACAGGGGGTATCGTCGCGAGACAGATACGCAGTATTTT
.	TRBV10-3	TRBJ1-1	many	CAISESSNTEAFF	TGTGCCATCAGTGAGTCGAGTAACACTGAAGCTTTCTTT
.	TRBV20-1	TRBJ1-2	many	CSAPRTYGYTF	TGCAGTGCTCCGCGCACCTATGGCTACACCTTC
.	TRBV12-3/TRBV12-4	TRBJ1-1	many	CASSFLNTEAFF	TGTGCCAGCAGTTTTCTGAACACTGAAGCTTTCTTT
.	TRBV19	TRBJ2-3	.	CASMGTGVVDTQYF	TGTGCCAGTATGGGAACGGGAGTGGTAGATACGCAGTATTTT
TRBD1	TRBV6-1	TRBJ2-7	many	CASRRQGATYEQYF	TGTGCCAGCAGACGACAGGGTGCCACCTACGAGCAGTACTTC
TRBD2	TRBV28	TRBJ2-3	many	CASSLIGREADTQYF	TGTGCCAGCAGTTTAATTGGGAGGGAGGCGGATACGCAGTATTTT
.	TRBV3-1	TRBJ2-1	many	CASSQRGLAGKEQFF	TGTGCCAGCAGCCAAAGGGGGCTCGCGGGAAAAGAGCAGTTCTTC
TRBD1	TRBV20-1	TRBJ1-6	medium-sized	CSARDVGAGGNSPLHF	TGCAGTGCTAGAGACGTTGGGGCAGGGGGGAATTCACCCCTCCACTTT
.	TRBV29-1	TRBJ1-1	many	CSVGRDKGPGTEAFF	TGCAGCGTCGGCAGGGACAAAGGGCCGGGCACTGAAGCTTTCTTT
TRBD2	TRBV29-1	TRBJ2-1	many	CSVEGTSGSSYNEQFF	TGCAGCGTTGAGGGGACTAGCGGGAGCTCCTACAATGAGCAGTTCTTC
.	TRBV12-3/TRBV12-4	TRBJ1-5	many	CASSRDLPPQHF	TGTGCCAGCAGTCGAGACCTTCCACCCCAGCATTTT
.	TRBV14	TRBJ1-2	many	CASSLLGQNYGYTF	TGTGCCAGCAGCCTGCTAGGACAGAACTATGGCTACACCTTC
.	TRBV7-9	TRBJ1-5	.	CASSFASNQPQHF	TGTGCCAGCAGCTTCGCTAGCAATCAGCCCCAGCATTTT
TRBD2	TRBV6-2/TRBV6-3	TRBJ2-5	many	CASKGWRGMQETQYF	TGTGCCAGCAAGGGTTGGCGGGGGATGCAAGAGACCCAGTACTTC
TRBD2	TRBV3-1	TRBJ2-7	medium-sized	CASSPILAGGSYEQYF	TGTGCCAGCAGCCCGATACTAGCGGGGGGATCCTACGAGCAGTACTTC
TRBD1	TRBV28	TRBJ1-4	many	CASSETGGSRKLFF	TGTGCCAGCAGTGAGACAGGGGGTAGCAGAAAGCTGTTTTTT
.	TRBV5-1	TRBJ1-5	many	CASSLQGNQPQHF	TGCGCCAGCAGCTTGCAGGGAAATCAGCCCCAGCATTTT
.	TRBV4-1	TRBJ1-1	many	CASSQMNTEAFF	TGCGCCAGCAGCCAGATGAACACTGAAGCTTTCTTT
TRBD1	TRBV6-5	TRBJ2-1	many	CASSTGDSSYNEQFF	TGTGCCAGCAGTACCGGGGACAGTTCCTACAATGAGCAGTTCTTC
.	TRBV24-1	TRBJ2-3	many	CATSERDTQYF	TGTGCCACCAGTGAGAGGGATACGCAGTATTTT
TRBD1	TRBV20-1	TRBJ1-1	many	CSARDSRTGDGTEAFF	TGCAGTGCTAGAGATTCCAGGACAGGGGATGGCACTGAAGCTTTCTTT
.	TRBV29-1	TRBJ1-1	many	CSASTVLNTEAFF	TGCAGCGCCTCGACGGTGCTGAACACTGAAGCTTTCTTT
.	TRBV7-9	TRBJ2-1	.	CASSFHNEQFF	TGTGCCAGCAGCTTTCATAATGAGCAGTTCTTC
.	TRBV6-2/TRBV6-3	TRBJ2-7	medium-sized	CASSYEGPGTPYEQYF	TGTGCCAGCAGTTACGAGGGCCCCGGGACCCCTTACGAGCAGTACTTC
.	TRBV18	TRBJ2-5	many	CASSPPIPQETQYF	TGTGCCAGCTCACCACCGATACCTCAAGAGACCCAGTACTTC
TRBD2	TRBV20-1	TRBJ2-2	many	CSARPGLAGPNTGELFF	TGCAGTGCTAGACCGGGACTAGCGGGACCGAACACCGGGGAGCTGTTTTTT
.	TRBV6-2/TRBV6-3	TRBJ2-7	.	CASSYDLRRARSYEQYF	TGTGCCAGCAGTTACGATTTGCGCAGGGCCCGATCCTACGAGCAGTACTTC
.	TRBV4-1	TRBJ2-6	many	CASSKRQNSGANVLTF	TGCGCCAGCAGCAAAAGACAGAACTCTGGGGCCAACGTCCTGACTTTC
TRBD1	TRBV6-6	TRBJ2-1	many	CASSDTRGRIEQFF	TGTGCCAGCAGTGATACGAGGGGGCGGATTGAGCAGTTCTTC
TRBD1	TRBV6-5	TRBJ2-6	many	CASSYSPGGGGANVLTF	TGTGCCAGCAGTTACTCCCCAGGGGGCGGTGGGGCCAACGTCCTGACTTTC
TRBD2	TRBV11-2	TRBJ2-3	many	CASSWELAGVTDTQYF	TGTGCCAGCAGCTGGGAACTAGCGGGGGTGACAGATACGCAGTATTTT
TRBD2	TRBV19	TRBJ2-3	many	CASSASSGTSGGQQYF	TGTGCCAGTAGTGCAAGCTCCGGGACTAGCGGGGGACAGCAGTATTTT
TRBD1	TRBV6-5	TRBJ1-6	.	CASSRQGAPSSPLHF	TGTGCCAGCAGTAGACAGGGGGCGCCGAGTTCACCCCTCCACTTT
TRBD1	TRBV20-1	TRBJ2-2	many	CSAKGQGTGELFF	TGCAGTGCTAAGGGACAGGGCACCGGGGAGCTGTTTTTT
.	TRBV21-1	TRBJ2-4	many	CASSKGQEKKNIQYF	TGTGCCAGCAGCAAAGGACAGGAGAAAAAAAACATTCAGTACTTC
.	TRBV7-9	TRBJ2-7	many	CASSLGSGRTSYEQYF	TGTGCCAGCAGCTTAGGCTCCGGACGGACCTCCTACGAGCAGTACTTC
.	TRBV7-9	TRBJ2-2	many	CASSGLDTGELFF	TGTGCCAGCTCCGGCCTGGACACCGGGGAGCTGTTTTTT
.	TRBV3-2	TRBJ1-2	many	CASISDPADYGYTF	TGTGCCAGCATCTCCGACCCGGCTGACTATGGCTACACCTTC
.	TRBV18	TRBJ2-5	.	CASSPDTEETQYF	TGTGCCAGCTCACCAGACACTGAAGAGACCCAGTACTTC
TRBD1	TRBV28	TRBJ2-7	.	CASLRGSGGEQYF	TGTGCCAGCCTTCGCGGGTCAGGGGGCGAGCAGTACTTC